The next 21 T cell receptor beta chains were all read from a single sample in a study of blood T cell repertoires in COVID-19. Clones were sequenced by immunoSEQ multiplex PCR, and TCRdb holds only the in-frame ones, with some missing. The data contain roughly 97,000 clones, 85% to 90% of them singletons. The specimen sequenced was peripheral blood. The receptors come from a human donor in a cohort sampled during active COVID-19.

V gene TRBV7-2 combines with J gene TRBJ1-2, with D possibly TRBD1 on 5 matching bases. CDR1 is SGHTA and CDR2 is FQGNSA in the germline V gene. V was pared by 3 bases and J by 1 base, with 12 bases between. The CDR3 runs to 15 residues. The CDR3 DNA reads TGTGCCAGCAGCTTGGGGGGGGGACTTAACTATGGCTACACCTTC. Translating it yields CASSLGGGLNYGYTF.

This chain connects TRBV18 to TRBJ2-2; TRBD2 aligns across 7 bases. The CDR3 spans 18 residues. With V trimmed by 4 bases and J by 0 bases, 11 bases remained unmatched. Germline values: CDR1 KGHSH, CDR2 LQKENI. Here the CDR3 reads CASSLRGMGTTNTGELFF. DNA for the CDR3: TGTGCCAGCTCACTCCGGGGGATGGGGACTACGAACACCGGGGAGCTGTTTTTT.

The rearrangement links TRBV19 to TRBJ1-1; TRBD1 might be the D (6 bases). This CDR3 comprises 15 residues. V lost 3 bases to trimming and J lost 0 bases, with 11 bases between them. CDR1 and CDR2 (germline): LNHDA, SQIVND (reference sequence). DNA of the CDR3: TGTGCCAGTAGTATGGGACACTACATGAACACTGAAGCTTTCTTT. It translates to CASSMGHYMNTEAFF.

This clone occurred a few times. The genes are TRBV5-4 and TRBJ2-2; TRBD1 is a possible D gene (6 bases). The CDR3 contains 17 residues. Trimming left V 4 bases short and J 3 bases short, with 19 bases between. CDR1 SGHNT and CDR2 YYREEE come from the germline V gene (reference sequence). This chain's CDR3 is CASSPAQGKGDTGELFF. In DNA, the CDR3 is TGTGCCAGCAGCCCGGCTCAGGGGAAAGGGGACACCGGGGAGCTGTTTTTT. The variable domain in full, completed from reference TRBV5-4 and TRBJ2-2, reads ETGVTQSPTHLIKTRGQQVTLRCSSQSGHNTVSWYQQALGQGPQFIFQYYREEENGRGNFPPRFSGLQFPNYSSELNVNALELDDSALYLCASSPAQGKGDTGELFFGEGSRLTVL.

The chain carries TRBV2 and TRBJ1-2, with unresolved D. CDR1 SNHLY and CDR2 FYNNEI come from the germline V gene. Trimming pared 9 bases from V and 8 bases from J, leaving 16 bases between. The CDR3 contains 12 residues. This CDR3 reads CASGLEGSGYTF. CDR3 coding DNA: TGTGCCAGTGGGCTCGAGGGATCAGGCTACACCTTC. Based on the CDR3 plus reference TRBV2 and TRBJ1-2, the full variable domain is EPEVTQTPSHQVTQMGQEVILRCVPISNHLYFYWYRQILGQKVEFLVSFYNNEISEKSEIFDDQFSVERPDGSNFTLKIRSTKLEDSAMYFCASGLEGSGYTFGSGTRLTVV.

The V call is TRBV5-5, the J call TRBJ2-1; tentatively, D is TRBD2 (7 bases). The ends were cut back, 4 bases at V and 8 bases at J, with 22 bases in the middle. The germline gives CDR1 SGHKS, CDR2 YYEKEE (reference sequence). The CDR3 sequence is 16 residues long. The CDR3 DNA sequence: TGTGCCAGCAGCCGTATTCCGAGGGGGGGCCCCTATGAGCAGTTCTTC. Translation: CASSRIPRGGPYEQFF.

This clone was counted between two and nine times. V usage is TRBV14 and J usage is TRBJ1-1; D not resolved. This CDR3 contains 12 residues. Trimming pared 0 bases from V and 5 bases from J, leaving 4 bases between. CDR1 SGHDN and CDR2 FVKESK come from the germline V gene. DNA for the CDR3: TGTGCCAGCAGCCAAGATTATACTGAAGCTTTCTTT. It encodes CASSQDYTEAFF.

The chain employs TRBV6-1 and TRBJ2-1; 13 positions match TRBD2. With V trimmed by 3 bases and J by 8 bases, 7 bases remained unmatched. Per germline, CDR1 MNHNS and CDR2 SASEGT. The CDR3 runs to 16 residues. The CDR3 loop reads CASSDHGTSGTDEQFF. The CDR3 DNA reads TGTGCCAGCAGTGACCATGGGACTAGCGGGACCGATGAGCAGTTCTTC.

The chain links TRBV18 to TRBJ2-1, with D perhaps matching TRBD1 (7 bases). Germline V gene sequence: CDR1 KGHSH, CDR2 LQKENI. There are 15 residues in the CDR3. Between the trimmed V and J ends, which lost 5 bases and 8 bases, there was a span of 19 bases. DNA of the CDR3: TGTGCCAGCTCATCCCCTAGCAGGGGGGTTTATGAGCAGTTCTTC. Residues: CASSSPSRGVYEQFF.

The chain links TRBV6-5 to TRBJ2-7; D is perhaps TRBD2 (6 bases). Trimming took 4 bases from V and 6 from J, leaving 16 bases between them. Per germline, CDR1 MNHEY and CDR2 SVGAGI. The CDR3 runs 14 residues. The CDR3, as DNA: TGTGCCAGCAGTTCGGGGGTCCAAAGTAGCGAGCAGTACTTC. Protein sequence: CASSSGVQSSEQYF.

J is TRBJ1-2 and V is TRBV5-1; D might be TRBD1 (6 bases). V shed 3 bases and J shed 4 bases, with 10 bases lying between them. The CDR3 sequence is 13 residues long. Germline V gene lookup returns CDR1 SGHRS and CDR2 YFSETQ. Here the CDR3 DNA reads TGCGCCAGCAGCTCACGGACAGCCTATGGCTACACCTTC. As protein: CASSSRTAYGYTF.

The CDR3 bases are TGTGCCAGCAGCCAAGTAATAGCGGGGGAGCAGTTCTTC. Translated: CASSQVIAGEQFF. The V call is TRBV3-1 (or the pseudogene TRBV3-2), the J call TRBJ2-1; 8 nucleotides align to TRBD2. V lost 1 base, J lost 10 bases, and 3 bases stayed unmatched. Germline lookup yields CDR1 LGHDT and CDR2 YNNKEL (reference sequence). The CDR3 is 13 amino acids.

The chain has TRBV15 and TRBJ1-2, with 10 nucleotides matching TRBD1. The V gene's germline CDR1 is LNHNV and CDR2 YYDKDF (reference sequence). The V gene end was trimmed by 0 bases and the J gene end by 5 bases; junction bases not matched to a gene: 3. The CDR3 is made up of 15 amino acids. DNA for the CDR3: TGTGCCACCAGCAGAGATTTGGGACAGGGGTATGGCTACACCTTC. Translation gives CATSRDLGQGYGYTF.

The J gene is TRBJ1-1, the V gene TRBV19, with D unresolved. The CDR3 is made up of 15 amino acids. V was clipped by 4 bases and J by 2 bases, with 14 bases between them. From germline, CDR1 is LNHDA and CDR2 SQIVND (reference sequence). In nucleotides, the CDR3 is TGTGCCAGTAGTACAGGATGGTCCCTAAACACTGAAGCTTTCTTT. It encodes CASSTGWSLNTEAFF.

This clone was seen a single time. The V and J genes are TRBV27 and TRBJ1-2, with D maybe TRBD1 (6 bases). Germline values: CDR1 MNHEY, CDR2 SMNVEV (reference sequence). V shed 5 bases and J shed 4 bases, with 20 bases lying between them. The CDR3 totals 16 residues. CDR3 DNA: TGTGCCAGCAGTCCGTCAGCGGGGGGCTCGGGCTATGGCTACACCTTC. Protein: CASSPSAGGSGYGYTF.

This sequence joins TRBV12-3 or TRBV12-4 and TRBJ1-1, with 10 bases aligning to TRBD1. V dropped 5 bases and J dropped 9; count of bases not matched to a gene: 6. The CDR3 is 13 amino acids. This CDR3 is CASSGTGEKKAFF. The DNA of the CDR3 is TGTGCCAGCAGTGGGACAGGGGAAAAGAAAGCTTTCTTT.

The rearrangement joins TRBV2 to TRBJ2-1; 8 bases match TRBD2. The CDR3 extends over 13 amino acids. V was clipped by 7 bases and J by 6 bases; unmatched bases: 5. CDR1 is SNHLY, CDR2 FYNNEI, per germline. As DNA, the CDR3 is TGTGCCAGCACTACGGGACTAGTCAATGAGCAGTTCTTC. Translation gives CASTTGLVNEQFF.

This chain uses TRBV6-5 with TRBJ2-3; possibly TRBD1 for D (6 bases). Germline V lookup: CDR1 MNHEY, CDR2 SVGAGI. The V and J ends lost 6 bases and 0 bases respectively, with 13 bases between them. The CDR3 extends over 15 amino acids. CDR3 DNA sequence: TGTGCCAGCAGGAGGGGACACCCTAGCACAGATACGCAGTATTTT. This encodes CASRRGHPSTDTQYF.

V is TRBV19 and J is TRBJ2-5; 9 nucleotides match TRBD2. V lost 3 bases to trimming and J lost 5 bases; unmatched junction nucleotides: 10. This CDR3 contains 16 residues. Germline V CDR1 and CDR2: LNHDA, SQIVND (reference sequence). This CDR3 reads CASSIGAGGPLETQYF. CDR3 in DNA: TGTGCCAGTAGTATCGGGGCGGGAGGGCCTCTCGAGACCCAGTACTTC.

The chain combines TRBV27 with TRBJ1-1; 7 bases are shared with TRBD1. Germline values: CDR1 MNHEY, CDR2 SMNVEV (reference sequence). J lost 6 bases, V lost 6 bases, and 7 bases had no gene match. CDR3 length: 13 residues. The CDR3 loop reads CASRSQGGSEAFF. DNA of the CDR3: TGTGCCAGCAGGTCTCAGGGGGGTTCTGAAGCTTTCTTT.

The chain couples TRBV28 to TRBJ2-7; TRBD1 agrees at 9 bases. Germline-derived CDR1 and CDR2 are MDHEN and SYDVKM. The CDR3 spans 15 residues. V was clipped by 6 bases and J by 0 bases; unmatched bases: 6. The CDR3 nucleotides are TGTGCCAGCAGGTCTGGGACAGGGAGCTCCTACGAGCAGTACTTC. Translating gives CASRSGTGSSYEQYF. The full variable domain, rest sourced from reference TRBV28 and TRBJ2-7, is DVKVTQSSRYLVKRTGEKVFLECVQDMDHENMFWYRQDPGLGLRLIYFSYDVKMKEKGDIPEGYSVSREKKERFSLILESASTNQTSMYLCASRSGTGSSYEQYFGPGTRLTVT.